Listed below are T cell receptor beta chains from one sample, sequenced in a study of CD8+ T cells in alopecia areata. This table comes from immunoSEQ multiplex PCR, and its TCRdb copy is limited to in-frame clones, with some not included. The profile shows more than 200,000 clones, approximately 70% of them singletons. Sequenced material: CD4+ T cells sorted from blood, taken at approximately week 42, from a patient treated with tofacitinib. These receptors were taken from a human donor with alopecia areata. Each CDR3 is given without its conserved first and last residue. A D gene is named only where the DNA matches it firmly.

CDR3	J	D	V
SAPDRWGYT	TRBJ1-2	-	TRBV20-1
ASSQVATGSPNYGYT	TRBJ1-2	-	TRBV4-3
ASSFSQLHTDTQY	TRBJ2-3	-	TRBV11-2
ASSLPGLDTEAF	TRBJ1-1	-	TRBV5-6
ASSYLNGGDGYT	TRBJ1-2	-	TRBV6-6
ASSQRQGNNSPLH	TRBJ1-6	TRBD1	TRBV14
ASSLVLAGGSSLTDTQY	TRBJ2-3	TRBD2	TRBV7-8
ASSLDTSGVNEQF	TRBJ2-1	TRBD2	TRBV5-1
ASTTGADTEAF	TRBJ1-1	-	TRBV5-1
AWSVRSAGRGGKLF	TRBJ1-4	-	TRBV30
ASSYMGQGREQY	TRBJ2-7	TRBD1	TRBV7-9
ASNRDLGTDTQY	TRBJ2-3	-	TRBV5-1
ASSGLAGNEQF	TRBJ2-1	TRBD2	TRBV2
AWSDVTGGSEKLF	TRBJ1-4	TRBD1	TRBV30